The present TCR beta chain was sequenced within a study of T cell responses to AZD1222 COVID-19 vaccine. Using immunoSEQ multiplex PCR, the repertoire was profiled, and TCRdb retains in-frame clones only, with some absent. The sample has 95,000 to 150,000 clones; around 85% are singletons. The CDR3 has 14 amino acids. In germline, CDR1 is SGHRS, CDR2 YFSETQ. V was clipped by 4 bases and J by 4 bases, with 12 bases between them. The TCR was taken from an adult in good health. Specimen: peripheral blood, collected on day 0 of AZD1222 vaccination. The rearrangement links TRBV5-1 to TRBJ1-3; the D gene is possibly TRBD1 (5 bases). DNA for the CDR3: TGCGCCAGCAGCGGGGCTTCTGAGGGAAACACCATATATTTT. This translates into CASSGASEGNTIYF. The whole variable domain, remainder taken from reference TRBV5-1 and TRBJ1-3, is KAGVTQTPRYLIKTRGQQVTLSCSPISGHRSVSWYQQTPGQGLQFLFEYFSETQRNKGNFPGRFSGRQFSNSRSEMNVSTLELGDSALYLCASSGASEGNTIYFGEGSWLTVV.